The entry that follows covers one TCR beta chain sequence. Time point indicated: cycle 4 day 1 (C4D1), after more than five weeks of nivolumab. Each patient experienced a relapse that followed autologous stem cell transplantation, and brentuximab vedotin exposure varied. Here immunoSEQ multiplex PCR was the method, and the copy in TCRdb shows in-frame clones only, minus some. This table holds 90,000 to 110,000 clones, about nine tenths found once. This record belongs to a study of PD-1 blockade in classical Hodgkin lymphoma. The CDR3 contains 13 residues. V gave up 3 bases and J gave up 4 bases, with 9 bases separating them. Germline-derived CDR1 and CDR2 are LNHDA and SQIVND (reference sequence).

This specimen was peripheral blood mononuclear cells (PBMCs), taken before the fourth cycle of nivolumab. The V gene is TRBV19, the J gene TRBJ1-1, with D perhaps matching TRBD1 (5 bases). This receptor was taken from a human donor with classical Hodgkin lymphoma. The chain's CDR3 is CASSITGLTEAFF. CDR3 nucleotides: TGTGCCAGTAGTATTACAGGTCTCACTGAAGCTTTCTTT.